The clone carrying this TCR beta chain was found many times. This CDR3 region has 18 residues. With 4 bases clipped from V and 2 bases from J, the junction kept 14 bases outside the gene matches. The V gene's germline CDR1 is LGHNA and CDR2 YNFKEQ. Each CDR3 protein is one row after TCRdb ran MiXCR on the 5' RACE reads. The data contain nearly 55,000 distinct CDR3 sequences, about a sixth of them singletons. The sample taken for sequencing was naive CD4+ T cells sorted from blood. This sample's subset: naive CD4+ T cells, CD4+CD45RA+CD25-. The chain employs TRBV4-2 and TRBJ2-7, with 10 positions matching TRBD2. The receptor was derived from a female donor with breast cancer. The CDR3 is CASSREAATSGLPYEQYF. The CDR3 DNA sequence: TGTGCCAGCAGCCGAGAGGCTGCGACTAGCGGGCTACCCTACGAGCAGTACTTC.